This T cell receptor (beta chain) was documented in a study of cytomegalovirus exposure and HLA in healthy donors. There were likely unrecorded immune exposures, though donors were nominally healthy when sampled. The germline V gene encodes CDR1 SGHDT and CDR2 YYEEEE. V was clipped by 4 bases and J by 0 bases, with 16 bases between them. The length of the CDR3 is 16 residues. A multiplex PCR was run with 60 Vbeta primers and 13 Jbeta primers. Sequencing was performed with immunoSEQ multiplex PCR; in TCRdb, only in-frame clones are kept and a portion is missing. Of about 120,000 clones in the sample, around 76% were seen once.

The sample was PBMCs. The TCR was taken from a woman aged 40 to 50 in good health and CMV-seropositive. V gene TRBV5-6 combines with J gene TRBJ1-1, with D possibly matching TRBD1 (6 bases). The CDR3: CASSPPGGTMNTEAFF. CDR3 DNA sequence: TGTGCCAGCAGCCCACCCGGGGGGACAATGAACACTGAAGCTTTCTTT. Combining the CDR3 with reference TRBV5-6 and TRBJ1-1 gives the whole variable domain DAGVTQSPTHLIKTRGQQVTLRCSPKSGHDTVSWYQQALGQGPQFIFQYYEEEERQRGNFPDRFSGHQFPNYSSELNVNALLLGDSALYLCASSPPGGTMNTEAFFGQGTRLTVV.